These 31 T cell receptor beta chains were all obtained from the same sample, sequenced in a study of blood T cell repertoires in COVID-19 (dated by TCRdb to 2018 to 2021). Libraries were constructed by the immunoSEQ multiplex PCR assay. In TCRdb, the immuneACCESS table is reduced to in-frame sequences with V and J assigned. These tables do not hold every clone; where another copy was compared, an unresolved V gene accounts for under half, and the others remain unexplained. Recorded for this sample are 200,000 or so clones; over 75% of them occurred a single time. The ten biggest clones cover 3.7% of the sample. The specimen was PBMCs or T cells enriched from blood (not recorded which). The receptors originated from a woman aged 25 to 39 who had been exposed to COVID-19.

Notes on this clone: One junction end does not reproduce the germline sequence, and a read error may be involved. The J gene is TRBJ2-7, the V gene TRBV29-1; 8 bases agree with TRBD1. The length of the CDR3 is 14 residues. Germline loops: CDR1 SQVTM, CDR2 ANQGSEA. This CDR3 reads CSVEGTGYPYEQYF. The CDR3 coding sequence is TGCAGCGTGGAAGGGACAGGCTATCCCTACGAGCAGTACTTC.

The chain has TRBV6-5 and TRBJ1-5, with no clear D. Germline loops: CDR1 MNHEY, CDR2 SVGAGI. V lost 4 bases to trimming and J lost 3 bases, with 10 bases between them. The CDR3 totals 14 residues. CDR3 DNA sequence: TGTGCCAGCAGTTCCTTGGGCCTCAATCAGCCCCAGCATTTT. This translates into CASSSLGLNQPQHF.

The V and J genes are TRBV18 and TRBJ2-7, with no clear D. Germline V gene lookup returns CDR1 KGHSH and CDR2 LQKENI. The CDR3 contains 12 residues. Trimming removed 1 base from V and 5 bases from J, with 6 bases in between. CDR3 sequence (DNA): TGTGCCAGCTCACCACAGACACACGAGCAGTACTTC. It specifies CASSPQTHEQYF.

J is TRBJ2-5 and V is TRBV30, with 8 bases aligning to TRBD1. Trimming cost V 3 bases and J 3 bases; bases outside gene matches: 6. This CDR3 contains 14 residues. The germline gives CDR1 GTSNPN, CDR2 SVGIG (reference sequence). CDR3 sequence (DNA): TGTGCCTGGAGCCATTACAGGGGGGAAGAGACCCAGTACTTC. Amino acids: CAWSHYRGEETQYF.

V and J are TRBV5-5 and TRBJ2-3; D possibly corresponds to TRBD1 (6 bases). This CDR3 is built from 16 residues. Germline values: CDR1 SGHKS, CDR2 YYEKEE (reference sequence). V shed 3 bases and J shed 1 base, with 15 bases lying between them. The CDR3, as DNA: TGTGCCAGCAGCTCCCTCCTGACAGGAGGCACAGATACGCAGTATTTT. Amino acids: CASSSLLTGGTDTQYF.

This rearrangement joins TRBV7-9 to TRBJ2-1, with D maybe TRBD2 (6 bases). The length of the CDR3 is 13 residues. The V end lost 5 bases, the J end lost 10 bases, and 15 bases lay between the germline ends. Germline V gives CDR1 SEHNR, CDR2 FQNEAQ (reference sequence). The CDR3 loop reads CASSLPGRGEQFF. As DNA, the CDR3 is TGTGCCAGCAGCCTCCCCGGGAGAGGCGAGCAGTTCTTC.

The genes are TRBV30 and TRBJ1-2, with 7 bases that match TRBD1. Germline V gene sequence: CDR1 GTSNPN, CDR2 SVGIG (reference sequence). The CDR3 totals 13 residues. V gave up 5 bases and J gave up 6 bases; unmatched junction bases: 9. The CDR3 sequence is CAWGSDRVNGYTF. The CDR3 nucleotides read TGTGCCTGGGGATCAGACAGGGTCAATGGCTACACCTTC.

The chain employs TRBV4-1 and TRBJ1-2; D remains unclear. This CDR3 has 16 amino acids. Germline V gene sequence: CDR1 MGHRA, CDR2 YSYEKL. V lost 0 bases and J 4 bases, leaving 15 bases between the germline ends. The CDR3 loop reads CASSQDQRLPGYGYTF. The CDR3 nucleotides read TGCGCCAGCAGCCAAGACCAGAGACTCCCTGGCTATGGCTACACCTTC.

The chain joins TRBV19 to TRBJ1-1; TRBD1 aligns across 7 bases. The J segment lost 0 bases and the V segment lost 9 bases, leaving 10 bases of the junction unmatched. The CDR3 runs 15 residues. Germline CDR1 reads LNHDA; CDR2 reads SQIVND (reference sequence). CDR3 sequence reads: CASIPQDRLNTEAFF. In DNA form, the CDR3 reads TGTGCCAGCATACCTCAGGACAGGCTGAACACTGAAGCTTTCTTT.

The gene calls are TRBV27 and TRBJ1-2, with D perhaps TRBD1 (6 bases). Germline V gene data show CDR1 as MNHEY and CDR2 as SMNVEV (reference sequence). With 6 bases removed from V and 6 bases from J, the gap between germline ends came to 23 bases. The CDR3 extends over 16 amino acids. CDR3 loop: CASRVTDSSRFNGYTF. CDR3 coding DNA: TGTGCCAGCAGGGTAACGGACAGCTCCAGGTTCAATGGCTACACCTTC.

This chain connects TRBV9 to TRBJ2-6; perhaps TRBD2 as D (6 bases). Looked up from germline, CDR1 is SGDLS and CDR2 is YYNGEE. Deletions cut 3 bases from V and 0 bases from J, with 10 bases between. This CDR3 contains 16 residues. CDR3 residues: CASSGRLDSGANVLTF. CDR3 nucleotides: TGTGCCAGCAGCGGACGACTAGACTCTGGGGCCAACGTCCTGACTTTC.

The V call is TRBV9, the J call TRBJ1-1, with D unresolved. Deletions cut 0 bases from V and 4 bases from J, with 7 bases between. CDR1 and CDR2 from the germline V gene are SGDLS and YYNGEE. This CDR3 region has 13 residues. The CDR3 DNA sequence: TGTGCCAGCAGCGTAGGAGGGCGCACTGAAGCTTTCTTT. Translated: CASSVGGRTEAFF. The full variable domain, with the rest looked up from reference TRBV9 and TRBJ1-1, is DSGVTQTPKHLITATGQRVTLRCSPRSGDLSVYWYQQSLDQGLQFLIQYYNGEERAKGNILERFSAQQFPDLHSELNLSSLELGDSALYFCASSVGGRTEAFFGQGTRLTVV.

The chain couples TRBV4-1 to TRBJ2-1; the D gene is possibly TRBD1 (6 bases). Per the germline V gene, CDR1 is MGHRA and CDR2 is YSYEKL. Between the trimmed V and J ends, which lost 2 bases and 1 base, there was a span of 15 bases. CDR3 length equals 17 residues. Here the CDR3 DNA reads TGCGCCAGCAGCCAATTGACAGGCCGGTGGTCCTACAATGAGCAGTTCTTC. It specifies CASSQLTGRWSYNEQFF.

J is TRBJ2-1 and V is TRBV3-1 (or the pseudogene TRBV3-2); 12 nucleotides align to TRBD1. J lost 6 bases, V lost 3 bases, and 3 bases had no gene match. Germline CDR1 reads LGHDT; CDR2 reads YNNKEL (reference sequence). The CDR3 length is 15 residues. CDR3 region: CASSHWGQGANEQFF. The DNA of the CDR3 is TGTGCCAGCAGCCATTGGGGACAGGGGGCCAATGAGCAGTTCTTC.

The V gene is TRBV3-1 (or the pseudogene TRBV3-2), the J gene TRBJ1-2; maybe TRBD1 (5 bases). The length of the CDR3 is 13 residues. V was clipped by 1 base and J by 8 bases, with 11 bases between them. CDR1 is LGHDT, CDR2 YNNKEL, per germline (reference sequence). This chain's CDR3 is CASSQARAGGYTF. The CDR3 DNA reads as TGTGCCAGCAGCCAAGCTAGGGCAGGGGGCTACACCTTC.

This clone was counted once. CDR3: CASSPGALSTNEKLFF. In nucleotides, the CDR3 is TGTGCCAGTAGTCCTGGAGCACTTTCAACTAATGAAAAACTGTTTTTT. J is TRBJ1-4 and V is TRBV19; D uncertain. This CDR3 is built from 16 residues. Trimming removed 5 bases at V and 0 bases at J, with 13 bases between. Germline CDR1 reads LNHDA; CDR2 reads SQIVND (reference sequence).

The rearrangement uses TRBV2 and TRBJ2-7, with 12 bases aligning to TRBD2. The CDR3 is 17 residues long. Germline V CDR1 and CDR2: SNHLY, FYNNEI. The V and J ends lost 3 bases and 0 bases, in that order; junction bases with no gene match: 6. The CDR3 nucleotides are TGTGCCAGCAGTGATGCGGGACTAGCGGGCCGCTCCTACGAGCAGTACTTC. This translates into CASSDAGLAGRSYEQYF. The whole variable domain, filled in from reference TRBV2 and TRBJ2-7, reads EPEVTQTPSHQVTQMGQEVILRCVPISNHLYFYWYRQILGQKVEFLVSFYNNEISEKSEIFDDQFSVERPDGSNFTLKIRSTKLEDSAMYFCASSDAGLAGRSYEQYFGPGTRLTVT.

As DNA, the CDR3 is TGTGCCAGCAGACGTGACAGGGTAGGCTCCTACAATGAGCAGTTCTTC. This sequence encodes CASRRDRVGSYNEQFF. V usage is TRBV28 and J usage is TRBJ2-1, with 7 bases lining up with TRBD1. With 6 bases clipped from V and 0 bases from J, the junction kept 8 bases outside the gene matches. The length of the CDR3 is 16 residues. The germline CDR1 and CDR2 sequences are MDHEN and SYDVKM.

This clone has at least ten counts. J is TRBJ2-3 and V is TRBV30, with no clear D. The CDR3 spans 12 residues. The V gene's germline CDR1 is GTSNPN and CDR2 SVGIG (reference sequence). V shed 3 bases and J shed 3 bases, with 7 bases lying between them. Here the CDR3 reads CAWRFGTDTQYF. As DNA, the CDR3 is TGTGCCTGGAGGTTCGGGACAGATACGCAGTATTTT.

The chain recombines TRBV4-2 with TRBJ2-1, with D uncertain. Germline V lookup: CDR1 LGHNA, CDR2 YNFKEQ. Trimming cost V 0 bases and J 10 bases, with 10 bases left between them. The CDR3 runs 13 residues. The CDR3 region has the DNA TGTGCCAGCAGCCAAGAATGGCAGTTGGAGCAGTTCTTC. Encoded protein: CASSQEWQLEQFF.

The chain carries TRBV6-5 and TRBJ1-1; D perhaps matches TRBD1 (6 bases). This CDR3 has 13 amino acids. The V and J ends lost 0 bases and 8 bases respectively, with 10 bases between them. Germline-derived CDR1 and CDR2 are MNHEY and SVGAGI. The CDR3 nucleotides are TGTGCCAGCAGTTACTCGAGGGGGTGGGAAGCTTTCTTT. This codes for CASSYSRGWEAFF.

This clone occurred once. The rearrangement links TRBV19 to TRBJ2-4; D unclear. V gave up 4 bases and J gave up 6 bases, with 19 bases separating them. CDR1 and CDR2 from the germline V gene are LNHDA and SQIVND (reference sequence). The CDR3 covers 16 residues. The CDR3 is CASSTPPPADVNIQYF. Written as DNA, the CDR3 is TGTGCCAGTAGTACGCCACCCCCCGCGGATGTAAACATTCAGTACTTC.

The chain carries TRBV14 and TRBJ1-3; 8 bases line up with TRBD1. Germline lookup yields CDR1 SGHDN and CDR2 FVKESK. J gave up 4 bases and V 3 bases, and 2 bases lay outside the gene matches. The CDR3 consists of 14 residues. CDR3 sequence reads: CASSHRDRGNTIYF. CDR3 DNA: TGTGCCAGCAGCCACCGGGACAGGGGAAACACCATATATTTT.

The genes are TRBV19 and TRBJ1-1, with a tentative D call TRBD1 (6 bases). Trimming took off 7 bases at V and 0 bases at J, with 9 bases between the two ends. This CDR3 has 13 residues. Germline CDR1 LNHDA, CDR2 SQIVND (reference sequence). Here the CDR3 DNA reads TGTGCCAGTATCGACAGGATGAACACTGAAGCTTTCTTT. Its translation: CASIDRMNTEAFF.

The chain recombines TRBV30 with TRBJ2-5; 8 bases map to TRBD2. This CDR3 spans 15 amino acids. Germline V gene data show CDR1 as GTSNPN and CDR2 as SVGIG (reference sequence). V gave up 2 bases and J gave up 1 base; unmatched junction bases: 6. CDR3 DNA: TGTGCCTGGAGTTTATTAGCGGGGACCCAAGAGACCCAGTACTTC. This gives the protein CAWSLLAGTQETQYF.

The DNA for the CDR3 is TGTGCCAGCAGCGCCCCCCTCGAGGCGAACTCCTACAATGAGCAGTTCTTC. Translating gives CASSAPLEANSYNEQFF. The V and J genes are TRBV9 and TRBJ2-1; D is unclear. The germline CDR1 and CDR2 sequences are SGDLS and YYNGEE. CDR3 length: 17 residues. Trimming took 3 bases from V and 0 from J, leaving 16 bases between them. Using reference TRBV9 and TRBJ2-1 for the parts outside the CDR3, the full variable domain is DSGVTQTPKHLITATGQRVTLRCSPRSGDLSVYWYQQSLDQGLQFLIQYYNGEERAKGNILERFSAQQFPDLHSELNLSSLELGDSALYFCASSAPLEANSYNEQFFGPGTRLTVL.

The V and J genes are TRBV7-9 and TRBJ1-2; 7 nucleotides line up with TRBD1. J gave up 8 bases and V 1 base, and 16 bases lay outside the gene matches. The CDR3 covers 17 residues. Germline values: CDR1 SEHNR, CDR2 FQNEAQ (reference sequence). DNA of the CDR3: TGTGCCAGCAGCTTAGACCGGGTTAGGGGGCGCCGTGGGGGCTACACCTTC. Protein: CASSLDRVRGRRGGYTF.

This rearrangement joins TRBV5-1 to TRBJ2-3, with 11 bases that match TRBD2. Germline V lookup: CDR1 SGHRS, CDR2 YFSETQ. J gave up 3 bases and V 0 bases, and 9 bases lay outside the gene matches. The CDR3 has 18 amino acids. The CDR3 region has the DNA TGCGCCAGCAGCTTGGAGCCTAGCGGGAGGAGGAAAACAGATACGCAGTATTTT. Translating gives CASSLEPSGRRKTDTQYF.

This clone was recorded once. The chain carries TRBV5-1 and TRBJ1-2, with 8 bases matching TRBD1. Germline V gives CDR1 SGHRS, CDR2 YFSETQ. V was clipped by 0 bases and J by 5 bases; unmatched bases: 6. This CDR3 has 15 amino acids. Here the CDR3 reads CASSLELQGGYGYTF. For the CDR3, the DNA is TGCGCCAGCAGCTTGGAGCTACAGGGGGGGTATGGCTACACCTTC.

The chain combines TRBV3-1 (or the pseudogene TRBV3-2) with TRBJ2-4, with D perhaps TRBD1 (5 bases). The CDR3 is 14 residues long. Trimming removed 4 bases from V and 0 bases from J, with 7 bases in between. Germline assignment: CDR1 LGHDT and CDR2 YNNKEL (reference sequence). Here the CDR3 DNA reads TGTGCCAGCAGCCCCAGGGTAGCCAAAAACATTCAGTACTTC. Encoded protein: CASSPRVAKNIQYF.

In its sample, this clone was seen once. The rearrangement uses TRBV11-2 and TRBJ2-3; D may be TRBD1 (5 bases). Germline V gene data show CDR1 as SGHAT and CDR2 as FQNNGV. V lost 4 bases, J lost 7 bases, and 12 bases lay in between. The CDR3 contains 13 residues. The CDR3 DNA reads TGTGCCAGCAGCTGGCGTTCAGGGAATACGCAGTATTTT. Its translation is CASSWRSGNTQYF.